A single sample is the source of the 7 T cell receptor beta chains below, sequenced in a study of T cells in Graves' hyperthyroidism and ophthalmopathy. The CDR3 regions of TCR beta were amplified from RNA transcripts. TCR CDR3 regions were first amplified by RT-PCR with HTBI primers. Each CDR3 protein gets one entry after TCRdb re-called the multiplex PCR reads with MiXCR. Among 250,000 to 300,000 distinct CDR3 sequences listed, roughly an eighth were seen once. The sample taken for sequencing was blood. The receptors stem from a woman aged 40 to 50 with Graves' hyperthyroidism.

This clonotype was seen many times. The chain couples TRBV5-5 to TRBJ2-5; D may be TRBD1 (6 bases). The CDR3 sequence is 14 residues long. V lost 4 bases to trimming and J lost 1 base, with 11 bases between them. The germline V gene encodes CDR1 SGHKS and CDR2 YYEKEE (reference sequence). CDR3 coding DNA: TGTGCCAGCAGCCCCGGGACATTCCAAGAGACCCAGTACTTC. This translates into CASSPGTFQETQYF.

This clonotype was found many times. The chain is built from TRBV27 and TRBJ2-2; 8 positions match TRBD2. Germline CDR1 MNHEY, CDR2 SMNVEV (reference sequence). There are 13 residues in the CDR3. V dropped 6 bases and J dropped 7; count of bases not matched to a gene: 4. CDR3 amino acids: CASRRTSGGELFF. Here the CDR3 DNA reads TGTGCCAGCAGGCGAACTAGCGGCGGGGAGCTGTTTTTT.

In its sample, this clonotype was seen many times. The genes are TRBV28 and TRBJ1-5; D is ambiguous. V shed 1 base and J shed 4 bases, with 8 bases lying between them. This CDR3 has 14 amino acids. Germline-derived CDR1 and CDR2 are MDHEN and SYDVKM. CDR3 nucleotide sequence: TGTGCCAGCAGTTTATTCAGGTTAAATCAGCCCCAGCATTTT. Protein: CASSLFRLNQPQHF. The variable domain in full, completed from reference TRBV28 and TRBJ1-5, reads DVKVTQSSRYLVKRTGEKVFLECVQDMDHENMFWYRQDPGLGLRLIYFSYDVKMKEKGDIPEGYSVSREKKERFSLILESASTNQTSMYLCASSLFRLNQPQHFGDGTRLSIL.

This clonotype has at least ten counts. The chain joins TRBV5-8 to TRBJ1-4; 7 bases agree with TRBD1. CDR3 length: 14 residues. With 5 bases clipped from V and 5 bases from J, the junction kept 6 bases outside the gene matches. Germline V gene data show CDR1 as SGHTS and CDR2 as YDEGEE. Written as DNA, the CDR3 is TGTGCCAGCAGTACCGGGACAGCGAATGAAAAACTGTTTTTT. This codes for CASSTGTANEKLFF.

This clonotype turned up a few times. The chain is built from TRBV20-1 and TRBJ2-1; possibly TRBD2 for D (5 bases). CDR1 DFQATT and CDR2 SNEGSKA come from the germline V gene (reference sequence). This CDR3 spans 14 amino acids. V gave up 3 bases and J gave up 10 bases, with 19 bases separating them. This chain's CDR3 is CSASKRSPVVEQFF. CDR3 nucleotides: TGCAGTGCTAGTAAGCGGTCCCCCGTGGTGGAGCAGTTCTTC.

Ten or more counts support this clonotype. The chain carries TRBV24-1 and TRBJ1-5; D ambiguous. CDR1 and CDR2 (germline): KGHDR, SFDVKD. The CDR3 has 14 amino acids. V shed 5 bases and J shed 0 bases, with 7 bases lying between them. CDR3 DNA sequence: TGTGCCACCAGTGGGGGATATAGCAATCAGCCCCAGCATTTT. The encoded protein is CATSGGYSNQPQHF.

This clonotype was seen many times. The CDR3 DNA is TGTGCCAGCAGCCTTGGAAGGAGTCCTAATGAAAAACTGTTTTTT. Translating it yields CASSLGRSPNEKLFF. This chain uses TRBV13 with TRBJ1-4; no definite D call. The V end lost 5 bases, the J end lost 3 bases, and 13 bases lay between the germline ends. The germline V gene has CDR1 PRHDT and CDR2 FYEKMQ (reference sequence). CDR3 length: 15 amino acids.